Listed here are 13 T cell receptor beta chains from one sample, sequenced in a study of blood T cell repertoires in COVID-19 (dated by TCRdb to 2020 to 2022). Libraries were made using the immunoSEQ multiplex PCR assay. TCRdb carries this immuneACCESS record with in-frame sequences only. Its versions omit some clonotypes, under half of them owing to an unresolved V gene in the studies checked, with the rest unexplained. For this sample the table gives about 80,000 clones, of which approximately 78% were detected only once. The top ten clones comprise 10% of the sample. The specimen was peripheral blood. Receptor source: a man aged 55 to 69 with acute or convalescent COVID-19.

The CDR3 DNA is TGTGCCAGCAGCTTAACGCGGGGGGGAGCTCTAGAGACCCAGTACTTC. Residues: CASSLTRGGALETQYF. The chain combines TRBV7-8 with TRBJ2-5; TRBD2 matches 9 bases. The V and J ends lost 2 bases and 4 bases, in that order; junction bases with no gene match: 8. Germline V gene data show CDR1 as SGHVS and CDR2 as FQNEAQ. The length of the CDR3 is 16 residues.

There are a few counts of this clone. The rearrangement uses TRBV5-8 and TRBJ1-5; D perhaps matches TRBD1 (5 bases). The CDR3 consists of 14 residues. The V end lost 2 bases, the J end lost 2 bases, and 8 bases lay between the germline ends. Germline values: CDR1 SGHTS, CDR2 YDEGEE. CDR3 DNA: TGTGCCAGCAGCTTCGGCAGGGGCAATCAGCCCCAGCATTTT. Translating gives CASSFGRGNQPQHF.

This clone was recorded a few times. The chain links TRBV9 to TRBJ1-6, with 11 bases identical to TRBD1. Germline loops: CDR1 SGDLS, CDR2 YYNGEE. V shed 3 bases, J shed 4 bases, and the junction held 9 bases outside the gene matches. The CDR3 spans 18 residues. Written as DNA, the CDR3 is TGTGCCAGCAGCGGTCAGACCGGGACAGGGGGTTATAATTCACCCCTCCACTTT. Protein product: CASSGQTGTGGYNSPLHF.

The chain combines TRBV6-5 with TRBJ1-1; possibly TRBD1 for D (5 bases). Trimming left V 10 bases short and J 2 bases short, with 17 bases between. The CDR3 contains 14 residues. Germline V gene lookup returns CDR1 MNHEY and CDR2 SVGAGI. The CDR3: CATQAWTTNTEAFF. The CDR3, as DNA: TGTGCCACCCAAGCTTGGACAACCAACACTGAAGCTTTCTTT.

This clone was seen a handful of times. The V and J genes are TRBV6-1 and TRBJ1-2, with 9 bases lining up with TRBD1. With 3 bases clipped from V and 5 bases from J, the junction kept 13 bases outside the gene matches. The CDR3 loop spans 17 amino acids. CDR1 and CDR2 from the germline V gene are MNHNS and SASEGT. CDR3 residues: CASSDLRGTGRSYGYTF. The CDR3 nucleotides read TGTGCCAGCAGTGATCTTCGAGGGACAGGGCGGTCATATGGCTACACCTTC.

This clone was counted a single time. The genes are TRBV25-1 and TRBJ2-7; 10 bases match TRBD1. Germline V lookup: CDR1 MGHDK, CDR2 SYGVNS. J lost 4 bases, V lost 2 bases, and 11 bases had no gene match. This CDR3 contains 17 residues. This chain's CDR3 is CASSEDGGRDRGYEQYF. CDR3 DNA sequence: TGTGCCAGCAGTGAAGACGGGGGTCGGGACAGGGGTTACGAGCAGTACTTC.

The chain links TRBV7-9 to TRBJ1-5; D perhaps matches TRBD1 (5 bases). The germline gives CDR1 SEHNR, CDR2 FQNEAQ (reference sequence). This CDR3 contains 13 residues. The germline V and J ends were trimmed by 0 bases and 5 bases, with 5 bases remaining between them. CDR3 in amino acids: CASSLAGDQPQHF. The CDR3 DNA follows: TGTGCCAGCAGCTTAGCAGGGGATCAGCCCCAGCATTTT.

The chain uses TRBV28 and TRBJ1-4; 7 positions match TRBD1. Per the germline V gene, CDR1 is MDHEN and CDR2 is SYDVKM. The CDR3 extends over 18 amino acids. J gave up 8 bases and V 5 bases, and 20 bases lay outside the gene matches. The CDR3 spells CASSPSYGRGLYGEKLFF. CDR3 coding DNA: TGTGCCAGCAGTCCCAGCTACGGGAGGGGGCTCTACGGGGAAAAACTGTTTTTT.

This chain joins TRBV28 and TRBJ1-1; 8 bases agree with TRBD1. Unmatched junction bases numbered 7, after V lost 6 bases and J lost 1 base. This CDR3 is built from 15 residues. CDR1 is MDHEN, CDR2 SYDVKM, per germline. Here the CDR3 DNA reads TGTGCCAGCAGGGAACAGGGGGTTGGGAACACTGAAGCTTTCTTT. It yields the protein CASREQGVGNTEAFF.

The chain uses TRBV7-8 and TRBJ2-7, with D tentatively TRBD2 (6 bases). The germline V gene has CDR1 SGHVS and CDR2 FQNEAQ. V lost 1 base and J 1 base, leaving 14 bases between the germline ends. The CDR3 is 16 residues long. This CDR3 reads CASSLESAGTSYEQYF. CDR3 DNA: TGTGCCAGCAGCTTAGAGTCTGCGGGGACGTCCTACGAGCAGTACTTC.

The rearrangement links TRBV5-4 to TRBJ1-1; no firm D call. CDR1 SGHNT and CDR2 YYREEE come from the germline V gene (reference sequence). The CDR3 has 15 amino acids. The V and J ends lost 0 bases and 2 bases respectively, with 11 bases between them. CDR3: CASSLGGVANTEAFF. The CDR3, as DNA: TGTGCCAGCAGCTTGGGCGGTGTGGCCAACACTGAAGCTTTCTTT.

The CDR3 DNA follows: TGTGCCAGCAGTCGTCGGGGGACTAGCGGGAGGGCCCTCCACGAGCAGTACTTC. It is translated as CASSRRGTSGRALHEQYF. V usage is TRBV7-8 and J usage is TRBJ2-7; 16 bases are a match to TRBD2. V dropped 6 bases and J dropped 5; count of bases not matched to a gene: 13. The CDR3 is 18 residues long. Germline V CDR1 and CDR2: SGHVS, FQNEAQ.

Notes on this clone: One end of the junction fails to match germline, which may point to a read error. The V call is TRBV7-7, the J call TRBJ2-5, with D possibly matching TRBD2 (6 bases). The V gene's germline CDR1 is SSHAT and CDR2 FNYEAQ (reference sequence). This CDR3 is built from 15 residues. The CDR3, as DNA: TGTGCTAGCAGCTTAGGCAGGGACTGGGGGGAGACCCAGTACTTC. Translation: CASSLGRDWGETQYF.